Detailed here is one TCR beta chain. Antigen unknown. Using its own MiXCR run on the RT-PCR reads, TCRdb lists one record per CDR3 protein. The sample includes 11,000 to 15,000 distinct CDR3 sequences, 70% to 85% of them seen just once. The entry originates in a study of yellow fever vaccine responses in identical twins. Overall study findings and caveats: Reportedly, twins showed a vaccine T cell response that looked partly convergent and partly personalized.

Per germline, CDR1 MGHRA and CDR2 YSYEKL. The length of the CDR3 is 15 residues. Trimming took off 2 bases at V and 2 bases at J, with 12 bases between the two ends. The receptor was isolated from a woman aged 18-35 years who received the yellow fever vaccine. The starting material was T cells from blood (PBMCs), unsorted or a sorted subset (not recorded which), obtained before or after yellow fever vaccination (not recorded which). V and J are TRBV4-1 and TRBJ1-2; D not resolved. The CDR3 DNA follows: TGCGCCAGCAGCCAATCTTTCGTCCAAAACTATGGCTACACCTTC. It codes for CASSQSFVQNYGYTF.